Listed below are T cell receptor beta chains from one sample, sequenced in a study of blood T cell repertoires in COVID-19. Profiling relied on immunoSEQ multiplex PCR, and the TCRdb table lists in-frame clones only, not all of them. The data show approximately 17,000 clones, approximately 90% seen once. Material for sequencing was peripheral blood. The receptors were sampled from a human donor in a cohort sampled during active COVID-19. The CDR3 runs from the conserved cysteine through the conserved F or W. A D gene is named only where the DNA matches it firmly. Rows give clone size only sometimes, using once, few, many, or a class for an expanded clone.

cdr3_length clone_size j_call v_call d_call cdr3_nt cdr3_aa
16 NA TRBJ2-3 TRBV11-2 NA TGTGCCAGCAGCTTAGGGTATAGGGGTGACACAGATACGCAGTATTTT CASSLGYRGDTDTQYF
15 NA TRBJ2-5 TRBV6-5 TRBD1 TGTGCCAGCAGTTACGGTCAGGGGGCTGGAGAGACCCAGTACTTC CASSYGQGAGETQYF
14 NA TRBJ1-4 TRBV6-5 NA TGTGCCAGCAGCCCAAGAGGCTCGGGTGAAAAACTGTTTTTT CASSPRGSGEKLFF
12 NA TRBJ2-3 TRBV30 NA TGTGCCTGGAGTGTCGGGGAGGATACGCAGTATTTT CAWSVGEDTQYF
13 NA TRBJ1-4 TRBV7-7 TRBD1 TGTGCTAGCAGCTTAGACCCAGGGGGAAAACTGTTTTTT CASSLDPGGKLFF
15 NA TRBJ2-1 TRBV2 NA TGTGCCAGCGAAGTCTCGGAACTAGCTCGCAATGAGCAGTTCTTC CASEVSELARNEQFF
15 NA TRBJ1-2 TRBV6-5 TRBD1 TGTGCCAGCAGTATGGACAGGATGAATAACTATGGCTACACCTTC CASSMDRMNNYGYTF
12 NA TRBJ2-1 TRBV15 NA TGTGCCACCAGAAGCAAGTACAATGAGCAGTTCTTC CATRSKYNEQFF
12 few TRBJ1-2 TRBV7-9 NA TGTGCCAGCAGCTTCGGTTTTGATGGCTACACCTTC CASSFGFDGYTF
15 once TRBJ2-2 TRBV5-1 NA TGCGCCAGCAGCTTCGGCAGGGCGAACACCGGGGAGCTGTTTTTT CASSFGRANTGELFF
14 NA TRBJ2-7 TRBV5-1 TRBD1 TGCGCCAGCAGCTTCGGCAGGGGGCGCGACGAGCAGTACTTC CASSFGRGRDEQYF
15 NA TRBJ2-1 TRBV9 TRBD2 TGTGCCAGCAGCACCAGCGGGGACTCCTACAATGAGCAGTTCTTC CASSTSGDSYNEQFF
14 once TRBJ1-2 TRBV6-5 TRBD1 TGTGCCAGCAGTTCACAGGGGGCAATTCCAGGCTACACCTTC CASSSQGAIPGYTF
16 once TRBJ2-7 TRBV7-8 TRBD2 TGTGCCAGCAGCTCCGGGACTAGCGGCCTCTCCTACGAGCAGTACTTC CASSSGTSGLSYEQYF
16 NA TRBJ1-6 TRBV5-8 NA TGTGCCAGCAGCTTGGCCCGCGGGGGTCGTAATTCACCCCTCCACTTT CASSLARGGRNSPLHF
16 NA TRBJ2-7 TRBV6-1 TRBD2 TGTGCCAGCAGTGAGAGCGGGGGGCGCCGCGGGGACGAGCAGTACTTC CASSESGGRRGDEQYF
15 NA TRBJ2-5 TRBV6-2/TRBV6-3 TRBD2 TGTGCCAGCAGTTCGGGCGGGGGGGGCGAAGAGACCCAGTACTTC CASSSGGGGEETQYF
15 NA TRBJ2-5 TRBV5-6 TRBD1 TGTGCCAGCAGCCTCCGGGACAGGGGGTTAGAGACCCAGTACTTC CASSLRDRGLETQYF
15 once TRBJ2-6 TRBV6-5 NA TGTGCCAGCAGTTACTCTTGGGACACAGTTGGCGTCCTGACTTTC CASSYSWDTVGVLTF
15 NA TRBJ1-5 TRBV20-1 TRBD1 TGCAGTGCTAGTTATCGAGGGACAGACGATCAGCCCCAGCATTTT CSASYRGTDDQPQHF
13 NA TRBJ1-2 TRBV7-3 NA TGTGCCAGCAGCTTAGTGTCAGGGGATGGCTACACCTTC CASSLVSGDGYTF
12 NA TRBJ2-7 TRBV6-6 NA TGTGCCAGCAGTTCGACTAGTCCCGAGCAGTACTTC CASSSTSPEQYF